This is a list of T cell receptor beta chains from one sample in a study of cytomegalovirus exposure and HLA in healthy donors. The method was immunoSEQ multiplex PCR; TCRdb's version includes in-frame clones alone and lacks a portion of them. This table holds under 200,000 clones, roughly 87% found once. The specimen was PBMCs. The receptors were sampled from a boy younger than 10 in good health and CMV-seronegative. The CDR3 runs from the conserved cysteine through the conserved F or W. The D gene is left open where the match is weak. A clone size is listed for some rows: how often the clone was seen (once, few, many), or a class if it is expanded.

J,D,V,size,DNA,CDR3
TRBJ1-1,TRBD1,TRBV5-1,NA,TGCGCCAGCAGCTCAGCCGGGACAGAGAACACTGAAGCTTTCTTT,CASSSAGTENTEAFF
TRBJ1-1,NA,TRBV9,NA,TGTGCCAGCAGCGTAGCCTCGGGACACCCGAACACTGAAGCTTTCTTT,CASSVASGHPNTEAFF
TRBJ2-1,TRBD2,TRBV5-4,NA,TGTGCCAGCAGCATTCCGGGACTAGCGGTCACCGAAGGGTCCTACAATGAGCAGTTCTTC,CASSIPGLAVTEGSYNEQFF
TRBJ1-5,NA,TRBV28,NA,TGTGCCAGCAGTTTATCTGGGGGGATTAATCAGCCCCAGCATTTT,CASSLSGGINQPQHF
TRBJ2-5,TRBD1,TRBV2,NA,TGTGCCAGCAGTATAGGGGACAGGGGGCCAAGGGAGACCCAGTACTTC,CASSIGDRGPRETQYF
TRBJ1-6,NA,TRBV5-6,NA,TGTGCCAGCAGCCCCTCCGGGGGTGCTGGGAGCTCCTATAATTCACCCCTCCACTTT,CASSPSGGAGSSYNSPLHF
TRBJ1-4,TRBD1,TRBV9,NA,TGTGCCAGTAGCGCTGGCCCGGGACAGGGCAGCGAAAAACTGTTTTTT,CASSAGPGQGSEKLFF
TRBJ1-4,NA,TRBV10-3,NA,TGTGCCATCAGTGGGTCAGGGGAATTCTCCGAAAAACTGTTTTTT,CAISGSGEFSEKLFF
TRBJ1-6,TRBD1,TRBV19,NA,TGTGCCAGTAGTCCCCAGGGGGGCGCGGGTTCACCCCTCCACTTT,CASSPQGGAGSPLHF
TRBJ2-3,NA,TRBV11-3,NA,TGTGCCAGCAGCTTAGACGGGAGCACAGATACGCAGTATTTT,CASSLDGSTDTQYF
TRBJ2-1,NA,TRBV27,NA,TGTGCCAGCAGTGCAGGCGTTGGTGGGTTATATGAGCAGTTCTTC,CASSAGVGGLYEQFF
TRBJ1-1,NA,TRBV6-1,NA,TGTGCCAGCAGTGAGCTAGATAACCCTGAAGCTTTCTTT,CASSELDNPEAFF
TRBJ2-7,NA,TRBV7-9,NA,TGTGCCAGCAGCCTTCGAGACTACGAGCAGTACTTC,CASSLRDYEQYF
TRBJ1-1,NA,TRBV6-5,NA,TGTGCCAGCAGTTCTGGTCAGGGTGTACTAAACACTGAAGCTTTCTTT,CASSSGQGVLNTEAFF
TRBJ1-1,TRBD1,TRBV27,NA,TGTGCCAGCAGTTTTATGGGGAGACAGGGGGCTGAAGCTTTCTTT,CASSFMGRQGAEAFF
TRBJ2-3,NA,TRBV6-5,NA,TGTGCCAGCAGCCTCAGTAGCACAGATACGCAGTATTTT,CASSLSSTDTQYF
TRBJ2-7,NA,TRBV19,NA,TGTGCCAGTAAAAACAGAGCCTACGAGCAGTACTTC,CASKNRAYEQYF
TRBJ2-7,TRBD1,TRBV7-9,once,TGTGCCAGCAGCTTATTGACAGGGGGGAGCGAGCAGTACTTC,CASSLLTGGSEQYF
TRBJ2-2,NA,TRBV7-9,NA,TGTGCCAGCAGCCCTAGGAGCACCGGGGAGCTGTTTTTT,CASSPRSTGELFF
TRBJ2-4,NA,TRBV5-6,NA,TGTGCCAGCAGCTCAGGGGTTGGGGCCAAAAACATTCAGTACTTC,CASSSGVGAKNIQYF
TRBJ2-3,TRBD2,TRBV5-5,once,TGTGCCAGCAGCTTCCTAGCGGGGGGCACAGATACGCAGTATTTT,CASSFLAGGTDTQYF
TRBJ2-7,TRBD2,TRBV4-2,NA,TGTGCCAGCAGCCAAGGAGGCACTAGCGGTACCTACGAGCAGTACTTC,CASSQGGTSGTYEQYF
TRBJ2-7,NA,TRBV4-1,once,TGCGCCAGCAGCCAAGCCCCCTGGTCAGGGGTTGACGAGCAGTACTTC,CASSQAPWSGVDEQYF
TRBJ2-7,NA,TRBV23-1,once,TGCGCCAGCAGTCACCTACATATGGGGGCGCGGTCCCGCTGGCAGTACTTC,CASSHLHMGARSRWQYF
TRBJ2-7,NA,TRBV6-6,NA,TGTGCCAGCAGTTACTCGATGGACTACGAGCAGTACTTC,CASSYSMDYEQYF
TRBJ2-1,TRBD1,TRBV5-1,few,TGCGCCAGCATGCTGACCGGACAGGGAGGAAATGAGCAGTTCTTC,CASMLTGQGGNEQFF
TRBJ2-2,NA,TRBV7-3,NA,TGTGCCAGCAGCCACGGGGAGGCCGGGGAGCTGTTTTTT,CASSHGEAGELFF
TRBJ2-1,NA,TRBV6-1,NA,NA,CASSASFGGGAAEQLF
TRBJ2-7,NA,TRBV30,NA,TGTGCCTGGAGTGGCGGAGGCTCCTACGAGCAGTACTTC,CAWSGGGSYEQYF
TRBJ1-4,NA,TRBV6-1,few,TGTGCCAGCAGCCCATCCCCAAACACGAATGAAAAACTGTTTTTT,CASSPSPNTNEKLFF
TRBJ1-1,NA,TRBV5-1,NA,TGCGCCAGCGGAGTAGGGGGTACTTTGAACACTGAAGCTTTCTTT,CASGVGGTLNTEAFF
TRBJ1-2,NA,TRBV27,NA,TGTGCCAGCAGTCCAGGGGTTTCGAATGGCTACACCTTC,CASSPGVSNGYTF
TRBJ1-5,NA,TRBV5-1,NA,TGCGCCAGCAGTAGTGGGGGGTTCAATCAGCCCCAGCATTTT,CASSSGGFNQPQHF
TRBJ1-1,NA,TRBV28,once,TGTGCCAGCAGTTTAAGCGGGGCTGAAGCTTTCTTT,CASSLSGAEAFF
TRBJ2-6,NA,TRBV19,few,TGTGCCAGTAGCCCCCGGACAGACCCATTCTCTGGGGCCAACGTCCTGACTTTC,CASSPRTDPFSGANVLTF
TRBJ1-2,NA,TRBV6-1,once,TGTGCCAGCAGTGAAAGCAGGTGGGACTATGGCTACACCTTC,CASSESRWDYGYTF
TRBJ2-3,NA,TRBV9,few,TGTGCCAGCCGCCTAGAAGGCCCGGGGAAGACAGATACGCAGTATTTT,CASRLEGPGKTDTQYF
TRBJ1-5,TRBD1,TRBV19,once,TGTGCCAGTAGCCACCGGGACAGTTATCAGCCCCAGCATTTT,CASSHRDSYQPQHF
TRBJ2-7,TRBD2,TRBV30,NA,TGTGCCTGGAGCTCATCGGCTAGCGGGAGGGAGCAGTACTTC,CAWSSSASGREQYF
TRBJ2-1,TRBD2,TRBV6-1,NA,TGTGCCAGCAGTGAAGATTGGGGGGGAGACATCCCCCGGTACAATGAGCAGTTCTTC,CASSEDWGGDIPRYNEQFF
TRBJ1-5,NA,TRBV5-3,NA,TGTGCCAGAAGCTTGGCAGGGCCATCTCTCAATCAGCCCCAGCATTTT,CARSLAGPSLNQPQHF
TRBJ1-1,NA,TRBV4-1,NA,TGCGCCAGCAGCGAGGGCATGAACACTGAAGCTTTCTTT,CASSEGMNTEAFF
TRBJ2-5,NA,TRBV5-1,NA,TGCGCCAGCAGCTTGTATCCGGGAGCCCAAGAGACCCAGTACTTC,CASSLYPGAQETQYF
TRBJ1-5,TRBD1,TRBV2,NA,TGTGCCAGCAAGGGACAGAACAATAGCAATCAGCCCCAGCATTTT,CASKGQNNSNQPQHF
TRBJ1-1,TRBD1,TRBV6-1,NA,TGTGCCAGCAGTGAGGACAGGCCCCAAGGGGTGACTGAAGCTTTCTTT,CASSEDRPQGVTEAFF
TRBJ1-5,TRBD1,TRBV9,NA,TGTGCCAGCAGCGGGACAGGAGTTAATCAGCCCCAGCATTTT,CASSGTGVNQPQHF